The 25 T cell receptor beta chains reported below all come from one sample, sequenced in a study of CD8+ T cells in alopecia areata. The sequencing template was cDNA reverse transcribed from extracted RNA. TCRdb keeps only in-frame clones here, not all; method: immunoSEQ multiplex PCR. The sample consists of 150,000 or so clones, approximately 87% of them appearing once. This specimen was CD8+ T cells sorted from blood, taken at week 0. The receptors were sampled from a human donor with alopecia areata.

This clone was detected a few times. V usage is TRBV4-1 and J usage is TRBJ1-3; D is uncertain. The CDR3 loop spans 17 amino acids. Germline loops: CDR1 MGHRA, CDR2 YSYEKL. V lost 3 bases and J 0 bases, leaving 15 bases between the germline ends. The CDR3 is CASSHREKQGSGNTIYF. DNA for the CDR3: TGCGCCAGCAGCCACCGGGAAAAACAAGGCTCTGGAAACACCATATATTTT.

This chain links TRBV7-2 with TRBJ2-3; TRBD2 matches 11 bases. The CDR3 loop spans 16 amino acids. Germline-derived CDR1 and CDR2 are SGHTA and FQGNSA. V gave up 5 bases and J gave up 5 bases; unmatched junction bases: 9. The CDR3 DNA reads TGTGCCAGCAGCGTACTTAGCGGGAGGGATGGAGATACGCAGTATTTT. Encoded protein: CASSVLSGRDGDTQYF.

This sequence joins TRBV19 and TRBJ2-4, with unresolved D. This CDR3 comprises 17 residues. CDR1 LNHDA and CDR2 SQIVND come from the germline V gene (reference sequence). The V and J ends lost 3 bases and 6 bases respectively, with 21 bases between them. The chain's CDR3 is CASSIRADDERRNIQYF. In DNA, the CDR3 is TGTGCCAGTAGTATTCGGGCGGATGATGAACGACGAAACATTCAGTACTTC.

V is TRBV27 and J is TRBJ2-1; D is unresolved. Per germline, CDR1 MNHEY and CDR2 SMNVEV (reference sequence). Trimming stripped 7 bases from V and 0 bases from J, with 10 bases between. This CDR3 spans 14 amino acids. This CDR3 is CASTGLTSYNEQFF. CDR3 nucleotide sequence: TGTGCCAGCACTGGATTAACCTCCTACAATGAGCAGTTCTTC.

The chain recombines TRBV4-1 with TRBJ2-7; D gene unclear. V lost 0 bases, J lost 5 bases, and 14 bases lay in between. This CDR3 spans 15 amino acids. CDR1 MGHRA and CDR2 YSYEKL come from the germline V gene. The CDR3 DNA is TGCGCCAGCAGCCAAGAAGTAGCCAGGACCGACGAGCAGTACTTC. Its translation: CASSQEVARTDEQYF.

This CDR3 is CASSNSPSYNEQFF. In nucleotides, the CDR3 is TGTGCCAGCAGTAATTCACCGTCCTACAATGAGCAGTTCTTC. V is TRBV6-1 and J is TRBJ2-1; D unresolved. The V end lost 5 bases, the J end lost 1 base, and 9 bases lay between the germline ends. CDR3 length: 14 residues. Germline V gives CDR1 MNHNS, CDR2 SASEGT.

The rearrangement links TRBV29-1 to TRBJ2-7, with D possibly being TRBD2 (5 bases). Germline V CDR1 and CDR2: SQVTM, ANQGSEA. The CDR3 runs 15 residues. Trimming removed 0 bases at V and 4 bases at J, with 16 bases between. The CDR3 DNA reads TGCAGCGTTGAAGATCGTGTGAGGGAGTCATACGAGCAGTACTTC. The encoded protein is CSVEDRVRESYEQYF.

This sequence joins TRBV27 and TRBJ2-1; 8 bases match TRBD1. Germline loops: CDR1 MNHEY, CDR2 SMNVEV (reference sequence). Trimming removed 6 bases from V and 2 bases from J; junction bases left unmatched: 6. This CDR3 spans 15 amino acids. CDR3 sequence (DNA): TGTGCCAGCAGATCAGACAGGGGACCCTACAATGAGCAGTTCTTC. Translating it yields CASRSDRGPYNEQFF.

The chain carries TRBV5-1 and TRBJ1-1, with TRBD1 matching 7 bases. Trimming took 2 bases from V and 5 from J; bases not matched to a gene: 3. Germline CDR1 reads SGHRS; CDR2 reads YFSETQ. The CDR3 sequence is 13 residues long. In nucleotides, the CDR3 is TGCGCCAGCAGCTTTACAGGGGCAACTGAAGCTTTCTTT. Translated: CASSFTGATEAFF.

This clone was counted once. CDR3 amino acids: CASSLDQSNYGYTF. For the CDR3, the DNA is TGTGCCAGCAGTTTAGACCAGAGTAACTATGGCTACACCTTC. The chain combines TRBV27 with TRBJ1-2; no clear D. V lost 2 bases, J lost 1 base, and 8 bases lay in between. Germline values: CDR1 MNHEY, CDR2 SMNVEV (reference sequence). The CDR3 sequence is 14 residues long.

The chain carries TRBV4-1 and TRBJ1-2, with D possibly matching TRBD1 (5 bases). V lost 0 bases and J 0 bases, leaving 20 bases between the germline ends. This CDR3 region has 19 residues. In germline, CDR1 is MGHRA, CDR2 YSYEKL. The DNA for the CDR3 is TGCGCCAGCAGCCAAGATACCCAACAAGAGGGGCCCCCTAACTATGGCTACACCTTC. Translation gives CASSQDTQQEGPPNYGYTF.

V gene TRBV6-5 combines with J gene TRBJ1-2, with D unresolved. The length of the CDR3 is 13 residues. Trimming removed 0 bases from V and 5 bases from J, with 7 bases in between. Germline V gives CDR1 MNHEY, CDR2 SVGAGI. CDR3: CASSYSVGYGYTF. CDR3 nucleotide sequence: TGTGCCAGCAGTTACTCCGTTGGTTATGGCTACACCTTC.

The chain employs TRBV7-9 and TRBJ2-1; 7 bases agree with TRBD2. CDR1 is SEHNR and CDR2 is FQNEAQ in the germline V gene (reference sequence). The CDR3 has 19 amino acids. The J segment lost 7 bases and the V segment lost 5 bases, leaving 23 bases of the junction unmatched. The CDR3 sequence: CASSPQDRRTRGSNNEQFF. The CDR3 DNA is TGTGCCAGCAGCCCTCAAGACCGAAGGACTAGAGGGAGTAATAATGAGCAGTTCTTC.

The J gene is TRBJ2-7, the V gene TRBV13, with D possibly TRBD1 on 5 matching bases. Trimming stripped 5 bases from V and 0 bases from J, with 14 bases between. In germline, CDR1 is PRHDT, CDR2 FYEKMQ (reference sequence). The CDR3 is made up of 15 amino acids. The CDR3, as DNA: TGTGCCAGCAGCCTAACAGGAGAAGCCTCCTACGAGCAGTACTTC. Its translation is CASSLTGEASYEQYF.

The V gene is TRBV11-2, the J gene TRBJ1-4; the D is unclear. This CDR3 comprises 16 residues. The germline CDR1 and CDR2 sequences are SGHAT and FQNNGV. Between the trimmed V and J ends, which lost 1 base and 5 bases, there was a span of 14 bases. DNA for the CDR3: TGTGCCAGCAGCTTAGTTCAAGGGATATCGAATGAAAAACTGTTTTTT. Amino acids: CASSLVQGISNEKLFF.

The chain carries TRBV23-1 and TRBJ2-5, with 10 positions matching TRBD2. The J call may be faulty, since TRBJ2-7 better matches the DNA end. TRBV23-1 is treated as an ORF (open reading frame) with a function not yet certain. The CDR3 contains 19 residues. CDR3 amino acids: CASSQIPSGGRKSSYEQYF. The DNA for the CDR3 is TGCGCCAGCAGCCAGATACCTAGCGGGGGAAGGAAGAGCTCCTACGAGCAGTACTTC.

The V gene is TRBV27, the J gene TRBJ1-5, with TRBD1 as a possible D gene (5 bases). CDR3 length: 13 residues. Germline V gives CDR1 MNHEY, CDR2 SMNVEV (reference sequence). The V gene lost 6 bases and the J gene lost 2 bases, with 8 bases spanning the gap. The CDR3 sequence: CASSGGGNQPQHF. The DNA for the CDR3 is TGTGCCAGCAGCGGGGGGGGCAATCAGCCCCAGCATTTT.

This chain links TRBV9 with TRBJ1-1, with a tentative D call TRBD1 (5 bases). Germline CDR1 and CDR2: SGDLS and YYNGEE. Trimming took off 3 bases at V and 0 bases at J, with 12 bases between the two ends. This CDR3 is built from 15 residues. CDR3: CASSGEDTMNTEAFF. DNA for the CDR3: TGTGCCAGCAGCGGAGAGGACACAATGAACACTGAAGCTTTCTTT.

This chain connects TRBV7-9 to TRBJ2-2; perhaps TRBD2 as D (5 bases). The germline V gene has CDR1 SEHNR and CDR2 FQNEAQ (reference sequence). CDR3 length: 15 residues. With 2 bases removed from V and 0 bases from J, the gap between germline ends came to 7 bases. CDR3 protein: CASSLLLANTGELFF. CDR3 in DNA: TGTGCCAGCAGCTTATTACTAGCGAACACCGGGGAGCTGTTTTTT.

The genes are TRBV29-1 and TRBJ2-7, with D uncertain. Trimming removed 6 bases from V and 0 bases from J, with 12 bases in between. Germline V gives CDR1 SQVTM, CDR2 ANQGSEA. CDR3 length: 13 amino acids. DNA for the CDR3: TGCAGCGTCGCCGACCCGACCTCCTACGAGCAGTACTTC. This encodes CSVADPTSYEQYF.

The chain recombines TRBV13 with TRBJ2-7; maybe TRBD2 (5 bases). Trimming took 5 bases from V and 2 from J, leaving 10 bases between them. CDR1 and CDR2 (germline): PRHDT, FYEKMQ (reference sequence). The CDR3 length is 13 residues. The CDR3, as DNA: TGTGCCAGCAGCGAGGGCCCTGCCTACGAGCAGTACTTC. This encodes CASSEGPAYEQYF.

The chain couples TRBV29-1 to TRBJ2-7, with D maybe TRBD2 (6 bases). The CDR3 consists of 16 residues. CDR1 is SQVTM and CDR2 is ANQGSEA in the germline V gene. Trimming removed 0 bases from V and 3 bases from J, with 18 bases in between. In nucleotides, the CDR3 is TGCAGCGTTGAAGATCCGGAGGGGACGGACGACTACGAGCAGTACTTC. Protein sequence: CSVEDPEGTDDYEQYF.

V is TRBV29-1 and J is TRBJ2-7, with 9 bases that match TRBD2. Germline V lookup: CDR1 SQVTM, CDR2 ANQGSEA. V was clipped by 6 bases and J by 2 bases; unmatched bases: 8. This CDR3 is 14 amino acids long. CDR3: CSVLLTSGTYEQYF. The CDR3 nucleotides read TGCAGCGTCCTCCTGACTAGCGGAACCTACGAGCAGTACTTC.

The gene calls are TRBV5-4 and TRBJ2-5, with 14 positions matching TRBD2. The DNA end lines up better with TRBJ2-7; the J call may be wrong. Germline V gene lookup returns CDR1 SGHNT and CDR2 YYREEE (reference sequence). The CDR3 is 15 amino acids. The CDR3 is CASSPTSGRAYEQYF. CDR3 nucleotides: TGTGCCAGCAGCCCGACTAGCGGGAGGGCCTACGAGCAGTACTTC.

The rearrangement links TRBV7-6 to TRBJ2-3; D is ambiguous. CDR3 length: 13 amino acids. CDR1 and CDR2 (germline): SGHVS, FNYEAQ. V was clipped by 5 bases and J by 8 bases, with 14 bases between them. DNA of the CDR3: TGTGCCAGCAGCCCCCCGGGTAGTGGTACGCAGTATTTT. Residues: CASSPPGSGTQYF. Looking up the rest from reference TRBV7-6 and TRBJ2-3 gives the full variable domain: GAGVSQSPRYKVTKRGQDVALRCDPISGHVSLYWYRQALGQGPEFLTYFNYEAQQDKSGLPNDRFSAERPEGSISTLTIQRTEQRDSAMYRCASSPPGSGTQYFGPGTRLTVL.